This TCR beta chain was identified in a study of blood T cell repertoires in COVID-19. Only in-frame clones appear in the TCRdb table, and some are missing; sequencing was by immunoSEQ multiplex PCR. The sample lists about 160,000 clones; approximately 86% were seen once. The sequence was collected from a man between 60 and 75 years old who had recovered from COVID-19. The material sequenced was peripheral blood.

The CDR3 sequence: CASSSGQKSANTEAFF. In DNA, the CDR3 is TGTGCCAGCAGCTCGGGACAGAAATCCGCCAACACTGAAGCTTTCTTT. The chain is built from TRBV7-2 and TRBJ1-1, with 7 bases that match TRBD1. Germline V lookup: CDR1 SGHTA, CDR2 FQGNSA. This CDR3 has 16 amino acids. V was clipped by 4 bases and J by 2 bases; unmatched bases: 10.